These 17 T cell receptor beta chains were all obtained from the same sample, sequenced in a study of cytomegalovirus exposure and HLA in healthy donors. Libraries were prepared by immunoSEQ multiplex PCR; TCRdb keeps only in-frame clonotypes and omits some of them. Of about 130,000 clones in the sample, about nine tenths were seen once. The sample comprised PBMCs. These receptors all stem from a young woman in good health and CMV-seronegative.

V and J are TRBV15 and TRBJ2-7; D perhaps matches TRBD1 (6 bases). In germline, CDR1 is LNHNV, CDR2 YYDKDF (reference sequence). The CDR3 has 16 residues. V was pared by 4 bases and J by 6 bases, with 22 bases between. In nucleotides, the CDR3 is TGTGCCACCAGCACCGTTGGGCAGGGGCGTGCTCGCGAGCAGTACTTC. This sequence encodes CATSTVGQGRAREQYF. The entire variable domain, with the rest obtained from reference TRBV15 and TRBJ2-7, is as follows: DAMVIQNPRYQVTQFGKPVTLSCSQTLNHNVMYWYQQKSSQAPKLLFHYYDKDFNNEADTPDNFQSRRPNTSFCFLDIRSPGLGDTAMYLCATSTVGQGRAREQYFGPGTRLTVT.

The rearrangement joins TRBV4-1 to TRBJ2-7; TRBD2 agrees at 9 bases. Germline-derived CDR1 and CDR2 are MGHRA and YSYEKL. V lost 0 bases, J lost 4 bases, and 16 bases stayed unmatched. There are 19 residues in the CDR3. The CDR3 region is CASSQDRRGRVAGVYEQYF. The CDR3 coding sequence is TGCGCCAGCAGCCAAGATCGGAGGGGGAGAGTAGCGGGAGTTTACGAGCAGTACTTC.

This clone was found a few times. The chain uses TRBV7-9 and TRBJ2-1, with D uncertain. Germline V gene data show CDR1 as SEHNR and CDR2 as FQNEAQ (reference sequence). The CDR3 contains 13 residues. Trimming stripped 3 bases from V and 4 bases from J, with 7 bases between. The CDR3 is CASSFTEYNEQFF. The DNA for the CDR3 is TGTGCCAGCAGCTTCACAGAATACAATGAGCAGTTCTTC.

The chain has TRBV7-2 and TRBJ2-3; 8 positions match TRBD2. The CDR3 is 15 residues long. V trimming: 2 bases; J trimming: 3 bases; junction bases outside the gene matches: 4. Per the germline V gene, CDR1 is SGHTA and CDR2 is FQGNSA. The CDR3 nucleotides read TGTGCCAGCAGCTTATGGGCGGGAGGAACAGATACGCAGTATTTT. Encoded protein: CASSLWAGGTDTQYF.

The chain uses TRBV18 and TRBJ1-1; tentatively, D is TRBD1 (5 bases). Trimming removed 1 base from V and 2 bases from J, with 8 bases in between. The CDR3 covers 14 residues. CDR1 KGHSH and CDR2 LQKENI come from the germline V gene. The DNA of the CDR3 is TGTGCCAGCTCACCACTCAGGGCTAACACTGAAGCTTTCTTT. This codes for CASSPLRANTEAFF.

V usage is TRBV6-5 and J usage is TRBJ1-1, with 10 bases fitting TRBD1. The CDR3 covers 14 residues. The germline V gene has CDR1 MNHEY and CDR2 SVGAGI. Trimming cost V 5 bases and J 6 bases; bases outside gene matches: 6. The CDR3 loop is CASSLRDRGPEAFF. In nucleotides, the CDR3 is TGTGCCAGCAGTCTCCGGGACAGGGGTCCTGAAGCTTTCTTT.

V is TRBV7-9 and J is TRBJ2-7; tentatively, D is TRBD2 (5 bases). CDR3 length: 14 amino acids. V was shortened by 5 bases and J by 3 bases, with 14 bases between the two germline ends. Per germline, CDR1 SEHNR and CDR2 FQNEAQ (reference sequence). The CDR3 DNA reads TGTGCCAGCAGCCAAACCACTACTAGCTACGAGCAGTACTTC. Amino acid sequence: CASSQTTTSYEQYF.

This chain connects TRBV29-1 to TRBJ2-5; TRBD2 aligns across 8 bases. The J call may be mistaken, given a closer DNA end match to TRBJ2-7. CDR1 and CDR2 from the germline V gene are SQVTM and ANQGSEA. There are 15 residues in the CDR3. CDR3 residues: CSVELRGGVSYEQYF. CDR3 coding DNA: TGCAGCGTTGAACTTCGGGGGGGGGTCTCCTACGAGCAGTACTTC.

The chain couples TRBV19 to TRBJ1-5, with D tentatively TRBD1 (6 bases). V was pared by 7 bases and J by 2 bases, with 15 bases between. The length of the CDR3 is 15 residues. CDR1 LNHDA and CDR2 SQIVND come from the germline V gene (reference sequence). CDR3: CASILPRGGNQPQHF. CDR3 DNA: TGTGCCAGTATTCTGCCCAGGGGAGGCAATCAGCCCCAGCATTTT.

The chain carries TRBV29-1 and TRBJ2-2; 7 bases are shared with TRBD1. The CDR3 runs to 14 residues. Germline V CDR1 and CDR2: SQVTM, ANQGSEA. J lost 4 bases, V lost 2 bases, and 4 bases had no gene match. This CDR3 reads CSVETDRVTGELFF. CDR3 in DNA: TGCAGCGTTGAAACTGACAGGGTCACCGGGGAGCTGTTTTTT.

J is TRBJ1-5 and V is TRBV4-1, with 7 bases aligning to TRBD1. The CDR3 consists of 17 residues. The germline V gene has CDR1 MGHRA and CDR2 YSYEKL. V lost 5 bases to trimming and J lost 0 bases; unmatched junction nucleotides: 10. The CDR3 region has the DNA TGCGCCAGCAGCAAAGGGACAGCCTTATATAGCAATCAGCCCCAGCATTTT. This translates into CASSKGTALYSNQPQHF.

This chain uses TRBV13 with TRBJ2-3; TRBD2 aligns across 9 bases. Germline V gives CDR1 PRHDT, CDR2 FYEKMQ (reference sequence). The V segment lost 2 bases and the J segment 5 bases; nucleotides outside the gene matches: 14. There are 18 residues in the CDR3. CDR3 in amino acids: CASSLMRVREGPIDTQYF. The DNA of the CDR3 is TGTGCCAGCAGCTTAATGCGGGTGCGGGAGGGCCCGATAGATACGCAGTATTTT.

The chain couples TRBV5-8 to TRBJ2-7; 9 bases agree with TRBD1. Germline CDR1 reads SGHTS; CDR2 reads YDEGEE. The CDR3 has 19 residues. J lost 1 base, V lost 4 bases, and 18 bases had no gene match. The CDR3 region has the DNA TGTGCCAGCAGCCTTTATTACAGGGGGCGGCTTCATCAGTCCTACGAGCAGTACTTC. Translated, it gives CASSLYYRGRLHQSYEQYF.

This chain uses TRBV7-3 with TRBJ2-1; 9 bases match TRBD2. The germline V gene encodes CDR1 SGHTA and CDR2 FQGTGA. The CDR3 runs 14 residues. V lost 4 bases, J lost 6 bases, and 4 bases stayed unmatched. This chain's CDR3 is CASSSLREGNEQFF. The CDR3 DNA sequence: TGTGCCAGCAGCTCCCTGCGGGAGGGCAATGAGCAGTTCTTC. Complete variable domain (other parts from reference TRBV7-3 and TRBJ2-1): GAGVSQTPSNKVTEKGKYVELRCDPISGHTALYWYRQSLGQGPEFLIYFQGTGAADDSGLPNDRFFAVRPEGSVSTLKIQRTERGDSAVYLCASSSLREGNEQFFGPGTRLTVL.

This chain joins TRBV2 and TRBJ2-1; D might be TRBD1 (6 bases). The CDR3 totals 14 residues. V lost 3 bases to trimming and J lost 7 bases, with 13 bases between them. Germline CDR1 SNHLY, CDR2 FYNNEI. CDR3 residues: CASSEGRGSNEQFF. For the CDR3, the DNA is TGTGCCAGCAGTGAGGGCAGGGGATCGAATGAGCAGTTCTTC.

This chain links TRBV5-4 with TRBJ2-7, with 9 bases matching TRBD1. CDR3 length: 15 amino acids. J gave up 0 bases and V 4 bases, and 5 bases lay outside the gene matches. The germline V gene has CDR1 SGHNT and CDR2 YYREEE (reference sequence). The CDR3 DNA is TGTGCCAGCAGCCTCCCGGGACAGGGCTCCTACGAGCAGTACTTC. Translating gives CASSLPGQGSYEQYF. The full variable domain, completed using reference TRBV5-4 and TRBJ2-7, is ETGVTQSPTHLIKTRGQQVTLRCSSQSGHNTVSWYQQALGQGPQFIFQYYREEENGRGNFPPRFSGLQFPNYSSELNVNALELDDSALYLCASSLPGQGSYEQYFGPGTRLTVT.

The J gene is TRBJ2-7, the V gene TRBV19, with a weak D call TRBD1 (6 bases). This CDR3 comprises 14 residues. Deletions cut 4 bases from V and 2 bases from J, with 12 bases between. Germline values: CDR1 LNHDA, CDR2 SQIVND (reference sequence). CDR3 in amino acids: CASSSGDKAYEQYF. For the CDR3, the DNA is TGTGCCAGTAGTAGTGGGGACAAGGCCTACGAGCAGTACTTC.